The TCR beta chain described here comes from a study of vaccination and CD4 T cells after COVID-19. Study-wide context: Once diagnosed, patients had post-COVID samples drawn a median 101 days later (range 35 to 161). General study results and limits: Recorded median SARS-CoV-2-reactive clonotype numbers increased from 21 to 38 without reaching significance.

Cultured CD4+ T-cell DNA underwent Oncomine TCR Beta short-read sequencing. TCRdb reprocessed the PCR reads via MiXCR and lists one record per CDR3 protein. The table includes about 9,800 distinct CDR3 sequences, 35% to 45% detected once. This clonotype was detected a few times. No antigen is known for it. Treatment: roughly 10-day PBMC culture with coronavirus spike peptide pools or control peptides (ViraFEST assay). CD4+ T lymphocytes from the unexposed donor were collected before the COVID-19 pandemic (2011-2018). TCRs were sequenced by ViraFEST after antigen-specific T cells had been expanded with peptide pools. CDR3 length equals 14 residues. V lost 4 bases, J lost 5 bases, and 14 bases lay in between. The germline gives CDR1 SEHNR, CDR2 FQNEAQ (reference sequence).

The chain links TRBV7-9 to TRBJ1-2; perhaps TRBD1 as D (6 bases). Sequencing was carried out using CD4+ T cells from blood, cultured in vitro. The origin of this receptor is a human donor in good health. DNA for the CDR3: TGTGCCAGCAGCTACAGGGAGTCTGGATATGGCTACACCTTC. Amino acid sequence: CASSYRESGYGYTF.